The source of this T cell receptor (beta chain) is a study of shared clonotypes between healthy human individuals. About the study: Those who served as donors were a couple of women and a few men between the ages of 18 and 49. The study, taken as a whole, reports: In several donors, 4.5% to 5.5% of naive CD4 clonotypes appeared in common. The generation probabilities recorded for non-shared clonotypes fell below those of clonotypes shared by all four donors.

A remark on this clone: Its antigen remains unknown.

Using immunoSEQ multiplex PCR, the repertoire was profiled, and TCRdb retains in-frame clones only, with some absent. The sample has 400,000 or so clones; just over 95% are singletons. Deletions cut 1 base from V and 3 bases from J, with 9 bases between. The CDR3 is 14 amino acids. CDR1 and CDR2 from the germline V gene are SEHNR and FQNEAQ (reference sequence). The chain is built from TRBV7-9 and TRBJ1-1, with D tentatively TRBD1 (5 bases). The TCR sequence derives from a man aged 25 to 40 in good health. The sequenced sample was memory CD8+ T cells sorted from blood. Regarding subset: CD45RO+ cells pooled with CCR7-negative TemRA cells. CDR3 in DNA: TGTGCCAGCAGCTTAGACGGGGGATACACTGAAGCTTTCTTT. Its translation is CASSLDGGYTEAFF.